The 11 T cell receptor beta chains given below trace back to one sample, sequenced in a study of T cell responses to AZD1222 COVID-19 vaccine. Data came from immunoSEQ multiplex PCR; TCRdb stores just in-frame clones and leaves some out. This table has 140,000 to 150,000 clones, about 92% appearing once. This specimen was peripheral blood, taken after recovery from COVID-19. The receptors shown here come from an adult who had recovered from COVID-19.

This clone was recorded only once. V usage is TRBV7-9 and J usage is TRBJ2-1, with 12 nucleotides matching TRBD2. The CDR3 covers 15 residues. Trimming cost V 5 bases and J 8 bases; bases outside gene matches: 7. CDR1 and CDR2 (germline): SEHNR, FQNEAQ (reference sequence). The CDR3 sequence: CASSATSGSIYEQFF. Written as DNA, the CDR3 is TGTGCCAGCAGCGCGACTAGCGGGAGCATCTATGAGCAGTTCTTC. The whole variable domain, remainder taken from reference TRBV7-9 and TRBJ2-1, is DTGVSQNPRHKITKRGQNVTFRCDPISEHNRLYWYRQTLGQGPEFLTYFQNEAQLEKSRLLSDRFSAERPKGSFSTLEIQRTEQGDSAMYLCASSATSGSIYEQFFGPGTRLTVL.

The chain joins TRBV5-1 to TRBJ2-1; 9 bases are shared with TRBD1. The V segment lost 0 bases and the J segment 4 bases; nucleotides outside the gene matches: 2. Germline V gives CDR1 SGHRS, CDR2 YFSETQ. The CDR3 consists of 15 residues. In DNA form, the CDR3 reads TGCGCCAGCAGCTTGGGGACAGGGGTATACAATGAGCAGTTCTTC. Its protein is CASSLGTGVYNEQFF.

J is TRBJ2-7 and V is TRBV5-8; 9 bases fit TRBD1. The V gene end was trimmed by 5 bases and the J gene end by 5 bases; junction bases not matched to a gene: 5. From germline, CDR1 is SGHTS and CDR2 YDEGEE. This CDR3 is 13 amino acids long. This CDR3 is CASRGQGSNEQYF. For the CDR3, the DNA is TGTGCCAGCAGGGGACAGGGCAGTAACGAGCAGTACTTC.

The chain employs TRBV10-3 and TRBJ1-2; D not resolved. Deletions cut 6 bases from V and 3 bases from J, with 35 bases between. In germline, CDR1 is ENHRY, CDR2 SYGVKD. The CDR3 length is 21 residues. For the CDR3, the DNA is TGTGCCATCAGCGCTAGACGTTCTAGTGGGATGAAGCGGATCTGGGACTATGGCTACACCTTC. Amino acid sequence: CAISARRSSGMKRIWDYGYTF.

The chain is built from TRBV9 and TRBJ1-6; no clear D gene. CDR1 is SGDLS, CDR2 YYNGEE, per germline. Trimming pared 0 bases from V and 5 bases from J, leaving 9 bases between. The CDR3 extends over 15 amino acids. This CDR3 reads CASSVDGFNNSPLHF. Here the CDR3 DNA reads TGTGCCAGCAGCGTAGACGGCTTCAATAATTCACCCCTCCACTTT.

This sequence joins TRBV27 and TRBJ1-1; tentative D call: TRBD1 (5 bases). Trimming took off 6 bases at V and 1 base at J, with 15 bases between the two ends. Looked up from germline, CDR1 is MNHEY and CDR2 is SMNVEV (reference sequence). The CDR3 has 15 residues. The CDR3 reads CASRLRRQGNTEAFF. CDR3 in DNA: TGTGCCAGCAGACTAAGGCGGCAGGGGAACACTGAAGCTTTCTTT.

V gene TRBV19 combines with J gene TRBJ2-7; 9 bases are shared with TRBD1. The V gene end was trimmed by 6 bases and the J gene end by 4 bases; junction bases not matched to a gene: 16. Germline lookup yields CDR1 LNHDA and CDR2 SQIVND (reference sequence). The CDR3 runs to 17 residues. CDR3 sequence reads: CASSTRGPGQGYYEQYF. The CDR3 region has the DNA TGTGCCAGTAGCACACGGGGACCGGGACAGGGCTATTACGAGCAGTACTTC.

The chain couples TRBV5-5 to TRBJ2-2; TRBD1 is a possible D gene (6 bases). This CDR3 is 16 amino acids long. Germline CDR1 and CDR2: SGHKS and YYEKEE (reference sequence). V was pared by 3 bases and J by 1 base, with 13 bases between. The CDR3 reads CASSWSGTQNTGELFF. In nucleotides, the CDR3 is TGTGCCAGCAGCTGGTCTGGGACACAGAACACCGGGGAGCTGTTTTTT.

The chain uses TRBV6-5 and TRBJ2-5; 7 nucleotides line up with TRBD1. The V gene's germline CDR1 is MNHEY and CDR2 SVGAGI. The CDR3 has 13 amino acids. After removal of 6 bases from V and 5 bases from J, the junction contained 6 bases not matched to a gene. In DNA, the CDR3 is TGTGCCAGCAGCCGACAGGGAAGGGAGACCCAGTACTTC. Protein sequence: CASSRQGRETQYF.

The CDR3 loop reads CASSLYDSYEQYF. The CDR3 DNA reads as TGTGCCAGCAGTTTATACGATTCCTACGAGCAGTACTTC. The rearrangement uses TRBV12-3 or TRBV12-4 and TRBJ2-7, with D unclear. This CDR3 has 13 amino acids. V was clipped by 2 bases and J by 1 base, with 6 bases between them.

CDR3 loop: CASSLEWRGPYEQYF. The DNA for the CDR3 is TGTGCCAGCAGCTTAGAGTGGAGGGGCCCCTACGAGCAGTACTTC. The chain carries TRBV11-2 and TRBJ2-7, with D tentatively TRBD2 (6 bases). Per germline, CDR1 SGHAT and CDR2 FQNNGV. The CDR3 extends over 15 amino acids. V lost 0 bases and J 2 bases, leaving 11 bases between the germline ends.